The 21 T cell receptor beta chains given below trace back to one sample, sequenced in a study of blood T cell repertoires in COVID-19. The method was immunoSEQ multiplex PCR; TCRdb's version includes in-frame clones alone and lacks a portion of them. The repertoire consists of about 100,000 clones, with 85% occurring once and the leading ten covering around 2%. Sequenced: peripheral blood. The receptors come from a woman in her sixties or seventies with active or convalescent COVID-19.

This sequence joins TRBV10-3 and TRBJ1-5, with 10 bases fitting TRBD1. Germline CDR1 ENHRY, CDR2 SYGVKD. There are 14 residues in the CDR3. Trimming at V came to 10 bases and at J to 2 bases, leaving 5 bases not matched to a gene. The CDR3 spells CATRTGGGNQPQHF. In nucleotides, the CDR3 is TGTGCCACCCGGACAGGGGGTGGCAATCAGCCCCAGCATTTT.

In this sample, this clone turned up once. The chain combines TRBV19 with TRBJ1-1; 7 positions agree with TRBD1. CDR3 length: 16 amino acids. In germline, CDR1 is LNHDA, CDR2 SQIVND (reference sequence). V trimming: 0 bases; J trimming: 3 bases; junction bases outside the gene matches: 7. The CDR3 DNA follows: TGTGCCAGTAGTATAGACACCTTCAGGGGGTACACTGAAGCTTTCTTT. It encodes CASSIDTFRGYTEAFF.

The chain recombines TRBV9 with TRBJ2-2, with 7 bases aligning to TRBD1. This CDR3 has 15 amino acids. Germline assignment: CDR1 SGDLS and CDR2 YYNGEE. With 4 bases clipped from V and 6 bases from J, the junction kept 9 bases outside the gene matches. The CDR3 bases are TGTGCCAGCAGCCCTAGGGGGCTGGGTTCCGGGGAGCTGTTTTTT. Translated, it gives CASSPRGLGSGELFF.

The chain carries TRBV5-1 and TRBJ1-1; 8 bases map to TRBD1. The CDR3 contains 15 residues. Trimming took 0 bases from V and 5 from J; bases not matched to a gene: 6. Germline assignment: CDR1 SGHRS and CDR2 YFSETQ. The CDR3 nucleotides read TGCGCCAGCAGCTTGGCGGCAGGGGGCCGGACTGAAGCTTTCTTT. Residues: CASSLAAGGRTEAFF.

The chain is built from TRBV6-5 and TRBJ2-7; 9 nucleotides line up with TRBD2. The CDR3 contains 13 residues. With 5 bases clipped from V and 3 bases from J, the junction kept 2 bases outside the gene matches. Germline CDR1 is MNHEY and CDR2 is SVGAGI. The CDR3, as DNA: TGTGCCAGCAGTCTGACTAGCGGCTACGAGCAGTACTTC. Residues: CASSLTSGYEQYF.

V and J are TRBV28 and TRBJ2-7, with unresolved D. From germline, CDR1 is MDHEN and CDR2 SYDVKM. The CDR3 length is 11 residues. V lost 6 bases, J lost 4 bases, and 7 bases lay in between. Here the CDR3 reads CASSVEYEQYF. CDR3 bases: TGTGCCAGCAGCGTTGAGTACGAGCAGTACTTC.

This chain connects TRBV6-2 or TRBV6-3 to TRBJ1-1, with 7 bases identical to TRBD1. The CDR3 extends over 15 amino acids. The V gene end was trimmed by 6 bases and the J gene end by 1 base; junction bases not matched to a gene: 8. Germline V gene lookup returns CDR1 MNHEY and CDR2 SVGEGT. The CDR3 nucleotides are TGTGCCAGCAGCTTGACAGGGCATGCGAACACTGAAGCTTTCTTT. This translates into CASSLTGHANTEAFF.

The chain couples TRBV5-1 to TRBJ2-3, with 7 positions matching TRBD2. Germline trimming cut 0 bases from V and 2 bases from J; bases unmatched to any gene: 3. Germline V gene lookup returns CDR1 SGHRS and CDR2 YFSETQ. The CDR3 runs to 15 residues. The CDR3 is CASSLGLALTDTQYF. The CDR3 nucleotides are TGCGCCAGCAGCTTGGGACTAGCCCTCACAGATACGCAGTATTTT.

The chain links TRBV7-2 to TRBJ1-6; TRBD1 might be the D (5 bases). The CDR3 covers 16 residues. Per the germline V gene, CDR1 is SGHTA and CDR2 is FQGNSA. V dropped 0 bases and J dropped 7 bases, with 13 bases sitting between them. The CDR3 region has the DNA TGTGCCAGCAGCTTAGCGCGGGGCTCTCGGAATTCACCCCTCCACTTT. Translation: CASSLARGSRNSPLHF.

This clone turned up a few times. V gene TRBV7-6 combines with J gene TRBJ1-1; weak D call: TRBD1 (6 bases). This CDR3 is 13 amino acids long. CDR1 is SGHVS and CDR2 is FNYEAQ in the germline V gene. V dropped 6 bases and J dropped 4 bases, with 12 bases sitting between them. As DNA, the CDR3 is TGTGCCAGCAGTCCCACACAGGGCACTGAAGCTTTCTTT. It is translated as CASSPTQGTEAFF.

The chain is built from TRBV25-1 and TRBJ2-7; D is perhaps TRBD2 (6 bases). Germline CDR1 and CDR2: MGHDK and SYGVNS. The CDR3 loop spans 15 amino acids. The V and J ends lost 1 base and 4 bases respectively, with 14 bases between them. The CDR3: CASSESGTGLYEQYF. As DNA, the CDR3 is TGTGCCAGCAGTGAATCCGGGACTGGCCTTTACGAGCAGTACTTC.

The chain employs TRBV28 and TRBJ1-2; TRBD1 is a possible D gene (6 bases). Germline assignment: CDR1 MDHEN and CDR2 SYDVKM. V lost 6 bases, J lost 4 bases, and 21 bases lay in between. This CDR3 region has 16 residues. CDR3 nucleotides: TGTGCCAGCAGCCCAACTGGCAAGGGGGTTGGCTATGGCTACACCTTC. Translation: CASSPTGKGVGYGYTF.

The CDR3 here is CASSLTHPTDNEQFF. CDR3 DNA: TGCGCCAGCAGCTTGACCCACCCCACAGACAATGAGCAGTTCTTC. The chain employs TRBV5-1 and TRBJ2-1; no clear D. This CDR3 contains 15 residues. Trimming pared 1 base from V and 5 bases from J, leaving 13 bases between. In germline, CDR1 is SGHRS, CDR2 YFSETQ.

The rearrangement uses TRBV5-6 and TRBJ2-3; 8 bases are a match to TRBD2. The CDR3 has 16 amino acids. Losses at the gene ends were 1 base for V and 5 bases for J; bases not matched to a gene: 9. The germline gives CDR1 SGHDT, CDR2 YYEEEE. The CDR3 loop reads CASSLLVTSEIDTQYF. The CDR3 DNA sequence: TGTGCCAGCAGCTTGTTAGTGACTAGCGAGATAGATACGCAGTATTTT. Full variable domain (missing parts from reference TRBV5-6 and TRBJ2-3): DAGVTQSPTHLIKTRGQQVTLRCSPKSGHDTVSWYQQALGQGPQFIFQYYEEEERQRGNFPDRFSGHQFPNYSSELNVNALLLGDSALYLCASSLLVTSEIDTQYFGPGTRLTVL.

The J gene is TRBJ2-5, the V gene TRBV2; a possible D gene is TRBD2 (5 bases). The CDR3 length is 13 residues. The V and J ends lost 8 bases and 2 bases respectively, with 12 bases between them. In germline, CDR1 is SNHLY, CDR2 FYNNEI. CDR3: CASAQRGQETQYF. DNA for the CDR3: TGTGCCAGCGCGCAAAGAGGGCAAGAGACCCAGTACTTC. Combining the CDR3 with reference TRBV2 and TRBJ2-5 gives the whole variable domain EPEVTQTPSHQVTQMGQEVILRCVPISNHLYFYWYRQILGQKVEFLVSFYNNEISEKSEIFDDQFSVERPDGSNFTLKIRSTKLEDSAMYFCASAQRGQETQYFGPGTRLLVL.

This chain joins TRBV15 and TRBJ1-5, with TRBD1 identical over 7 bases. The CDR3 is made up of 15 amino acids. The germline V gene encodes CDR1 LNHNV and CDR2 YYDKDF (reference sequence). J was trimmed by 4 bases and V by 7 bases; bases with no gene match: 10. The CDR3 here is CATTRGQPYNQPQHF. Written as DNA, the CDR3 is TGTGCCACCACACGGGGACAGCCTTATAATCAGCCCCAGCATTTT.

V gene TRBV11-2 combines with J gene TRBJ1-1, with 7 positions matching TRBD1. Germline CDR1 is SGHAT and CDR2 is FQNNGV. The junction had 20 bases not matched to a gene; V was cut back by 5 bases and J by 11 bases. This CDR3 comprises 16 residues. CDR3 sequence reads: CASSPQDRPFLPGAFF. In nucleotides, the CDR3 is TGTGCCAGCAGCCCCCAGGACAGGCCCTTCCTACCCGGGGCTTTCTTT.

This chain links TRBV7-2 with TRBJ1-6; 7 positions agree with TRBD1. This CDR3 contains 14 residues. The J segment lost 9 bases and the V segment lost 3 bases, leaving 5 bases of the junction unmatched. Germline V CDR1 and CDR2: SGHTA, FQGNSA. The CDR3 DNA reads TGTGCCAGCAGCTTGGAGGGGGCTGGTTCACCCCTCCACTTT. Translated: CASSLEGAGSPLHF.

The V and J genes are TRBV2 and TRBJ2-2, with 7 bases aligning to TRBD1. The V gene's germline CDR1 is SNHLY and CDR2 FYNNEI. V was pared by 4 bases and J by 4 bases, with 3 bases of the junction left unmatched. The CDR3 loop spans 14 amino acids. CDR3 in amino acids: CASSAGQTTGELFF. As DNA, the CDR3 is TGTGCCAGCAGTGCGGGACAGACCACCGGGGAGCTGTTTTTT.

J is TRBJ2-7 and V is TRBV25-1, with a tentative D call TRBD1 (7 bases). The germline V gene encodes CDR1 MGHDK and CDR2 SYGVNS. Trimming removed 5 bases at V and 2 bases at J, with 19 bases between. This CDR3 is built from 16 residues. The CDR3 DNA sequence: TGTGCCAGCAGTCCCCCTAGCAGGGGGGCTGCCTACGAGCAGTACTTC. Protein product: CASSPPSRGAAYEQYF.

The chain links TRBV24-1 to TRBJ2-2; TRBD1 is a possible D gene (7 bases). The V end lost 10 bases, the J end lost 5 bases, and 19 bases lay between the germline ends. This CDR3 contains 15 residues. The germline V gene has CDR1 KGHDR and CDR2 SFDVKD. As DNA, the CDR3 is TGTGCCACAAGGCATGGGTCAGGGGGGACCGGGGAGCTGTTTTTT. This codes for CATRHGSGGTGELFF.